The TCR beta chain described here comes from a study of blood T cell dynamics during melanoma immunotherapy. General study findings and limits: Whether repertoire-driving clones were melanoma-specific could not be determined.

Trimming removed 2 bases from V and 4 bases from J, with 5 bases in between. From germline, CDR1 is MNHEY and CDR2 SMNVEV (reference sequence). This CDR3 region has 12 residues. Of note for this clone: Its cognate antigen is unknown. The sample has other DNA sequences that encode this CDR3 too.

Time point noted: week 3, after first cycle of checkpoint inhibitor. Some clones are missing from TCRdb's copy, which holds only in-frame ones; the method was immunoSEQ multiplex PCR. The table shows over 10,000 clones, with about 93% occurring only once. The chain recombines TRBV27 with TRBJ1-1; a weak D match, TRBD1 (5 bases). This TCR was recovered from a human donor with melanoma. Sequences were derived from effector memory CD8+ T cells from blood, sampled from a patient treated with checkpoint blockade. CDR3 DNA: TGTGCCAGCAGTTTAACAGGCACTGAAGCTTTCTTT. Translated, it gives CASSLTGTEAFF.